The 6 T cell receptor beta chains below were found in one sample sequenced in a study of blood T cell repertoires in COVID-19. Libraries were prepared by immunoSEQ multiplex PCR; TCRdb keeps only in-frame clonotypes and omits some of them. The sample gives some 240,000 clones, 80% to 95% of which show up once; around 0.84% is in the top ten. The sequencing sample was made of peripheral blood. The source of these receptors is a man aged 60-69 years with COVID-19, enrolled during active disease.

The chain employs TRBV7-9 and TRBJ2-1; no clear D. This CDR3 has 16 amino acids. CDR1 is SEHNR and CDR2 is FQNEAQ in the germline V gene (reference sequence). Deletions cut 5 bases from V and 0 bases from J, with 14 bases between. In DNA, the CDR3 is TGTGCCAGCAGCCCTTCTGGTCCGAGCTCCTACAATGAGCAGTTCTTC. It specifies CASSPSGPSSYNEQFF. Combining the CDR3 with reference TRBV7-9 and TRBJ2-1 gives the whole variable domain DTGVSQNPRHKITKRGQNVTFRCDPISEHNRLYWYRQTLGQGPEFLTYFQNEAQLEKSRLLSDRFSAERPKGSFSTLEIQRTEQGDSAMYLCASSPSGPSSYNEQFFGPGTRLTVL.

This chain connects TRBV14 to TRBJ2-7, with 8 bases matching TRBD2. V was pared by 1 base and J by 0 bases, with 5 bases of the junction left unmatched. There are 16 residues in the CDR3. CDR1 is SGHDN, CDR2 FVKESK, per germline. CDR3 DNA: TGTGCCAGCAGCCAAGGGGTAGCGGGACCCTCCTACGAGCAGTACTTC. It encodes CASSQGVAGPSYEQYF.

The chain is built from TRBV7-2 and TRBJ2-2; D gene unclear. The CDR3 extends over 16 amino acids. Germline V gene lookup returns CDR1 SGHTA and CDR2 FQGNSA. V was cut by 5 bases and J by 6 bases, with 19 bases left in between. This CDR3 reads CASSLTSLARAGELFF. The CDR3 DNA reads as TGTGCCAGCAGCCTGACGAGCTTAGCAAGAGCCGGGGAGCTGTTTTTT.

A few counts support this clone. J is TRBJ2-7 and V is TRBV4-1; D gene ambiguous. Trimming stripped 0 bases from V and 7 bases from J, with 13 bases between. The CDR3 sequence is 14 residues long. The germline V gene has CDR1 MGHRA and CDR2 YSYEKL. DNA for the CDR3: TGCGCCAGCAGCCAAGATCCCTACCTTACGGAGCAGTACTTC. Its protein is CASSQDPYLTEQYF.

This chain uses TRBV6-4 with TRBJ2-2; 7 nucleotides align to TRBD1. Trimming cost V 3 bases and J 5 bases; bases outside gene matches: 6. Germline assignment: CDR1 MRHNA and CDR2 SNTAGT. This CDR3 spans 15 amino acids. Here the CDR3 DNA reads TGTGCCAGCAGTGATTCCGGGACAGTTACCGGGGAGCTGTTTTTT. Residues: CASSDSGTVTGELFF.

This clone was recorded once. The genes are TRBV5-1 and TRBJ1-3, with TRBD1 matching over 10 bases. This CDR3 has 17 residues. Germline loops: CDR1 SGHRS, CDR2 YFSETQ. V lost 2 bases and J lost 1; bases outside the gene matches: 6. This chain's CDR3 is CASSLPGTGVSGNTIYF. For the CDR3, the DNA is TGCGCCAGCAGCTTACCCGGGACAGGGGTTTCTGGAAACACCATATATTTT.